The TCR beta chain described here comes from a study of T cells in Graves' hyperthyroidism and ophthalmopathy. This clonotype came up many times. What it binds is unknown. The CDR3 is made up of 14 amino acids. Germline V gene data show CDR1 as SGHAT and CDR2 as FQNNGV. V dropped 6 bases and J dropped 1 base, with 10 bases sitting between them. RNA transcripts gave rise to amplified TCR beta CDR3 regions. The HTBI set primed first-round TCR CDR3 RT-PCR. TCRdb passed the multiplex PCR reads through MiXCR, listing each CDR3 protein once. The data contain about 380,000 distinct CDR3 sequences, approximately 17% of them singletons. Study-level points and caveats: From stable hyperthyroidism, ophthalmopathy was set apart by a 13 V-J model.

This chain joins TRBV11-2 and TRBJ2-1; weak D call: TRBD2 (5 bases). What was sequenced was blood. The receptor comes from a man aged 18 to 30 with Graves' ophthalmopathy. CDR3 loop: CASSRGLSYNEQFF. The CDR3 DNA follows: TGTGCCAGCAGTCGGGGATTGTCCTACAATGAGCAGTTCTTC.